This T cell receptor (beta chain) originates from a study of blood T cell repertoires in COVID-19. As for the study in general: The origin of the acute and convalescent COVID-19 samples was the United States, Italy and Spain.

There are 14 residues in the CDR3. Trimming removed 6 bases from V and 2 bases from J; junction bases left unmatched: 2. From germline, CDR1 is ENHRY and CDR2 SYGVKD. Only in-frame clones appear in the TCRdb table, and some are missing; sequencing was by immunoSEQ multiplex PCR. Of around 100,000 clones in the sample, around 84% were seen once. This receptor was identified in a man between 65 and 80 years old with active or convalescent COVID-19. Input material: peripheral blood. The rearrangement joins TRBV10-3 to TRBJ1-1, with TRBD1 identical over 11 bases. CDR3 nucleotide sequence: TGTGCCATCAGGGGACAGGGGGTAAACACTGAAGCTTTCTTT. It is translated as CAIRGQGVNTEAFF.